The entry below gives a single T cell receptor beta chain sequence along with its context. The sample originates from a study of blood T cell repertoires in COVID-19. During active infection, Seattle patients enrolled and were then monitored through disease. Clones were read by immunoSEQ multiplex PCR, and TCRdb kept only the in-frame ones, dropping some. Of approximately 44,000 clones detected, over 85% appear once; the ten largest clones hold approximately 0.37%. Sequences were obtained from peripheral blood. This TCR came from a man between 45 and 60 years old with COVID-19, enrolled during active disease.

In nucleotides, the CDR3 is TGTGCCAGCAGCCTCGGGACTAGCTTTGAGCAGTTCTTC. As protein: CASSLGTSFEQFF. The gene calls are TRBV7-2 and TRBJ2-1; 9 bases agree with TRBD2. With V trimmed by 5 bases and J by 9 bases, 5 bases remained unmatched. Germline V gene sequence: CDR1 SGHTA, CDR2 FQGNSA. The length of the CDR3 is 13 residues. The complete variable domain, with remaining parts taken from reference TRBV7-2 and TRBJ2-1, reads GAGVSQSPSNKVTEKGKDVELRCDPISGHTALYWYRQSLGQGLEFLIYFQGNSAPDKSGLPSDRFSAERTGGSVSTLTIQRTQQEDSAVYLCASSLGTSFEQFFGPGTRLTVL.